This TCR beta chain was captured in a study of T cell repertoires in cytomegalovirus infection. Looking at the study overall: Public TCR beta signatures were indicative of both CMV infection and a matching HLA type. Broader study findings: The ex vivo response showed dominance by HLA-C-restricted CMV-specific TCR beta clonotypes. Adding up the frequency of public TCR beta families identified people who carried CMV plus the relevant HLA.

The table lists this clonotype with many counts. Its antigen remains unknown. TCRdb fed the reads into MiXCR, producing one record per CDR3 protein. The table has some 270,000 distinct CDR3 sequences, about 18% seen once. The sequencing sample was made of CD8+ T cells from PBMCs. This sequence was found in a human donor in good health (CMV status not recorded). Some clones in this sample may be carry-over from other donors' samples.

CDR3 sequence reads: CASSLRLITDTQYF. The DNA for the CDR3 is TGTGCCAGCAGCCTTCGACTCATCACAGATACGCAGTATTTT. The rearrangement links TRBV4-2 to TRBJ2-3; D unresolved. CDR1 is LGHNA and CDR2 is YNFKEQ in the germline V gene. V dropped 4 bases and J dropped 2 bases, with 10 bases sitting between them. The CDR3 has 14 amino acids.